This T cell receptor (beta chain) was recorded in a study of blood T cell repertoires in COVID-19 (dated by TCRdb to the early 2020s). About the study as a whole: Samples from collaborators originated in the United States, Italy and Spain and spanned both the acute and convalescent phases of COVID-19. The material from the prospective study consisted of cDNA or gDNA derived from T cells, B-cell-depleted T cells, or PBMCs. Where HLA class I and class II types were available, the types were taken from metadata supplied by the sample provider, not from assay-based typing. Samples were obtained from the ongoing ImmuneRACE study (first 160 participants) and from some 1,200 subjects provided by 6 global collaborators. The repertoires were released in a freely available public database intended as a resource for research on the immune response to SARS-CoV-2. The sample metadata nearly always contained a de-identified subject ID, COVID-19 status, age in years and sex. Deeply sampled blood TCRbeta repertoires from subjects exposed to, actively infected with, or recovered from COVID-19 were included in the dataset.

The CDR3 runs 19 residues from the cysteine to the phenylalanine. Only the CDR3 DNA stays, 57 bases, in frame from base 1. Here V drops 6 bases and J drops 3 bases, and the junction holds 18 bases not matched to any gene. CDR1 and CDR2, per the germline V gene (reference sequence), are LNHDA and SQIVND. About this clone: This clone's antigen is unknown. Qualities for individual bases were not recorded, and no much larger clone is one base off.

TCRbeta CDR3 regions were amplified from genomic DNA by means of the immunoSEQ Assay, a bias-controlled multiplex PCR. The authors' pipeline ran thus. Nucleated cell counts per sample were estimated from amplification of reference gene primers within the assay. Sequence reads were collapsed and filtered to measure the absolute abundance of every unique TCRbeta CDR3 rearrangement. For each sample, productive Simpson clonality was calculated as the square root of Simpson's diversity index across productive rearrangements. The table was pulled from immuneACCESS by TCRdb, which kept in-frame rearrangements only. Such tables lose some clones; where checked, under half of the loss comes from unresolved V genes, and the rest has no known cause. That table gives V, J and clone size, and the DNA gave D and trimming. In this sample the table shows 270,000 or so clones, roughly 85% of which occur a single time. The top ten constitute around 3% of the sample.

Points the paper makes about the study in general: Clinical and demographic metadata were provided uncurated, with the amount varying by source and participant.

Each collaborating institution followed its own protocols to collect whole blood in K2EDTA tubes. For TCRbeta analysis, collaborators shipped samples in one of three forms: frozen whole blood, isolated PBMCs, or DNA extracted from either of those sample types. This chain is built from TRBV19 and TRBJ1-1, with 11 junctional bases fitting TRBD1. The sample consisted of peripheral blood. The sequence was collected from a woman aged 25 to 39 with active or convalescent COVID-19. The DNA is TGTGCCAGTAGCAAGCCGACCGGGACAGGGGGTGTTTGGGACACTGAAGCTTTCTTT. This sequence encodes CASSKPTGTGGVWDTEAFF. Supplemented by the reference TRBV19 and TRBJ1-1 proteins around the CDR3, the complete variable domain is DGGITQSPKYLFRKEGQNVTLSCEQNLNHDAMYWYRQDPGQGLRLIYYSQIVNDFQKGDIAEGYSVSREKKESFPLTVTSAQKNPTAFYLCASSKPTGTGGVWDTEAFFGQGTRLTVV.